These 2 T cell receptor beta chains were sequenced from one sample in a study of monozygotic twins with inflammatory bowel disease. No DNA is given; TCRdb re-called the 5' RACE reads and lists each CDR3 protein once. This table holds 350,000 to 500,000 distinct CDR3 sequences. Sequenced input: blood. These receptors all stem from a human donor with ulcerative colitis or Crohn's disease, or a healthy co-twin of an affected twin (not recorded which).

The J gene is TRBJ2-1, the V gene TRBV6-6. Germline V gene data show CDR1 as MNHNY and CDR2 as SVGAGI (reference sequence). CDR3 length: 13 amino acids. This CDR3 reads CAAHGGSYNEQFF.

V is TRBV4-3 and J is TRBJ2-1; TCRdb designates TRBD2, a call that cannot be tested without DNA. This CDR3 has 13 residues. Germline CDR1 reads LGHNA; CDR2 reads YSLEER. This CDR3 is CASSPGGTYEQFF.